These T cell receptor beta chains were read from a single sample in a study of blood T cell repertoires in COVID-19. Using immunoSEQ multiplex PCR, the repertoire was profiled, and TCRdb retains in-frame clones only, with some absent. The table has roughly 240,000 clones, approximately 85% seen once. Material: peripheral blood. These receptors all stem from a man in his fifties or sixties with COVID-19, enrolled during active disease. Both conserved end residues are part of each CDR3. Fields, in order: V gene, clone size, J gene, D gene, CDR3 DNA, CDR3 protein. The D gene is left open where the match is weak. Some rows mark clone size as missing; the rest say once, few, many or name a class of expanded clone.

>TRBV29-1|-|TRBJ2-5|-
TGCAGCGTCGGAGGGCTGCAAGAGACCCAGTACTTC
CSVGGLQETQYF
>TRBV4-2|once|TRBJ2-6|-
TGTGCCAGCAGCCAAGAAGCCTCTGGGGCCAACGTCCTGACTTTC
CASSQEASGANVLTF
>TRBV25-1|-|TRBJ2-7|TRBD1
TGTGCCAGCAGCCGACAGGGATCCTACGAGCAGTACTTC
CASSRQGSYEQYF
>TRBV29-1|-|TRBJ1-2|TRBD1
TGCAGCGTTCCCCAGGGGGCGGGGTATGGCTACACCTTC
CSVPQGAGYGYTF
>TRBV2|-|TRBJ1-6|TRBD1
TGTGCCAGCAGTAGGCAGGGGGATTCACCCCTCCACTTT
CASSRQGDSPLHF
>TRBV5-1|-|TRBJ2-3|TRBD2
TGCGCCAGCAGCCGTATAGCGGGGTCTGGCACAGATACGCAGTATTTT
CASSRIAGSGTDTQYF
>TRBV2|-|TRBJ2-5|-
TGTGCCAGCAGTGATATAGTGGGGGCAGCCCAGTACTTC
CASSDIVGAAQYF
>TRBV3-1/TRBV3-2|-|TRBJ2-1|-
TGTGCCAGCAGCCATCCAGCGGATGAGCAGTTCTTC
CASSHPADEQFF
>TRBV4-1|few|TRBJ2-7|-
TGCGCCAGCAGCCAAGAGGCCGGGACAAACTCCTACGAGCAGTACTTC
CASSQEAGTNSYEQYF
>TRBV7-9|-|TRBJ2-5|TRBD1
TGTGCCAGCAGCTCGTCCCGGGACAGGGGGAGATTGGAGACCCAGTACTTC
CASSSSRDRGRLETQYF
>TRBV7-3|few|TRBJ2-5|TRBD1
TGTGCCAGCAGCTTAGGGTCCAGGGGGGAGACCCAGTACTTC
CASSLGSRGETQYF
>TRBV7-2|-|TRBJ2-5|TRBD2
TGTGCCAGCAGCCAAAGGACTAGCGGGGGGGTAGAGACCCAGTACTTC
CASSQRTSGGVETQYF
>TRBV3-1/TRBV3-2|-|TRBJ2-2|TRBD1
TGTGCCAGCAGCCTCCGGCGGGACAGGGGATTTGTCGGGGAGCTGTTTTTT
CASSLRRDRGFVGELFF
>TRBV6-5|once|TRBJ2-7|TRBD2
TGTGCCAGCAAGCGACTAGCGGGGTCCTACGAGCAGTACTTC
CASKRLAGSYEQYF
>TRBV6-2/TRBV6-3|-|TRBJ1-5|-
TGTGCCAGCAGTTACACCAGGGGCAATCAGCCCCAGCATTTT
CASSYTRGNQPQHF
>TRBV11-2|-|TRBJ2-5|TRBD2
TGTGCCAGCACCCCCCGACTAGCGGGACAAGAGACCCAGTACTTC
CASTPRLAGQETQYF
>TRBV4-1|-|TRBJ2-7|-
TGCGCCAGCAGCCAACCTGGACTAAACGAGCAGTACTTC
CASSQPGLNEQYF
>TRBV7-3|once|TRBJ2-7|-
TGTGCCAGCAGCTTAACAGGGGACGAGCAGTACTTC
CASSLTGDEQYF
>TRBV27|-|TRBJ2-5|-
TGTGCCAGCAGTTTGATCGCGGCACCGTACCAAGAGACCCAGTACTTC
CASSLIAAPYQETQYF
>TRBV7-8|-|TRBJ2-2|-
TGTGCCAGCAGCGTGCCACACAACACCGGGGAGCTGTTTTTT
CASSVPHNTGELFF
>TRBV28|-|TRBJ2-2|TRBD1
TGTGCCAGCAGTTTAGGGGACAGGTACGGGGAGCTGTTTTTT
CASSLGDRYGELFF
>TRBV27|-|TRBJ2-2|-
TGTGCCAGCGGGGAAGGGGGGGGCGTGCGTATGACAACCGGGGAGCTGTTTTTT
CASGEGGGVRMTTGELFF
>TRBV7-9|-|TRBJ1-3|-
TGTGCCAGCAGCCCGCAGGACTTAACCATATATTTT
CASSPQDLTIYF
>TRBV6-2/TRBV6-3|-|TRBJ2-7|-
TGTGCCAGCAGTTCGAGCTCCTACGAGCAGTACTTC
CASSSSSYEQYF
>TRBV7-3|-|TRBJ2-2|TRBD2
TGTGCCAGCAGCCCCCAGGGCGGGACTAGCGACACCGGGGAGCTGTTTTTT
CASSPQGGTSDTGELFF
>TRBV4-2|few|TRBJ1-2|TRBD1
TGTGCCAGCAGCCAAGATGAGGGGACAGTCCTTAACTATGGCTACACCTTC
CASSQDEGTVLNYGYTF
>TRBV2|once|TRBJ1-1|-
TGTGCCAGCACTAAGAGCGTGAACACTGAAGCTTTCTTT
CASTKSVNTEAFF
>TRBV28|-|TRBJ2-1|-
TGTGCCAGCAGTTTAGGGGGGAATGAGCAGTTCTTC
CASSLGGNEQFF
>TRBV15|-|TRBJ2-3|TRBD2
TGTGCCACCAGCAGAGGTTGGACTAGCGATACAGATACGCAGTATTTT
CATSRGWTSDTDTQYF
>TRBV4-3|few|TRBJ2-3|TRBD1
TGCGCCAGCAGCCAAGACAGGGGGCCAGATACGCAGTATTTT
CASSQDRGPDTQYF
>TRBV9|-|TRBJ1-5|-
TGTGCCAGCAGCCTCGGGTTTAGCAATCAGCCCCAGCATTTT
CASSLGFSNQPQHF
>TRBV7-9|few|TRBJ2-7|TRBD1
TGTGCCAGCAGCTTAGACTTGTACAGGGGAAATCACGAGCAGTACTTC
CASSLDLYRGNHEQYF
>TRBV9|-|TRBJ2-2|-
TGTGCCAGCAGCGCAGAGGGACTCGAGAACACCGGGGAGCTGTTTTTT
CASSAEGLENTGELFF
>TRBV6-5|-|TRBJ1-5|TRBD1
TGTGCCAGCAGTCTTAAAGGGACAGGGCGGGATTTT
CASSLKGTGRDF
>TRBV7-9|-|TRBJ2-1|TRBD2
TGTGCCAGCAGCTTACAGGGAGGGAATGAGCAGTTCTTC
CASSLQGGNEQFF
>TRBV5-1|-|TRBJ2-7|-
TGCGCCAGCAGCTCCGGCGCAGGGGCCTACGAGCAGTACTTC
CASSSGAGAYEQYF
>TRBV5-6|-|TRBJ2-7|-
TGTGCCAGCAGCGGCGGGGACGGGAGATTCTACGAGCAGTACTTC
CASSGGDGRFYEQYF
>TRBV7-2|-|TRBJ1-2|TRBD1
TGTGCCAGCAGCCCTAGACAGGGGGTCTATGGCTACACCTTC
CASSPRQGVYGYTF
>TRBV7-3|-|TRBJ2-3|-
TGTGCCAGCAGCCAGAGGCCCGGCGATACGCAGTATTTT
CASSQRPGDTQYF
>TRBV6-2/TRBV6-3|-|TRBJ1-1|TRBD1
TGTGCCAGCAGTTACCCAGGGGGCGCGGGCACTGAAGCTTTCTTT
CASSYPGGAGTEAFF
>TRBV24-1|-|TRBJ2-2|TRBD2
TGTGCCACCAGTGATTCTTCGCTAGCGGGATACACCGGGGAGCTGTTTTTT
CATSDSSLAGYTGELFF
>TRBV21-1|-|TRBJ1-1|-
TGTGCCAGCAGTTACGACAGAGCCCCGATCTTT
CASSYDRAPIF
>TRBV4-3|once|TRBJ1-4|-
TGCGCCAGCAGCCAATCTGTTTGGACAGCTCCTAATGAAAAACTGTTTTTT
CASSQSVWTAPNEKLFF
>TRBV27|-|TRBJ2-3|TRBD2
TGTGCCAGCAGTCCAATGCGAGATCGACTAGCAGTCACAGATACGCAGTATTTT
CASSPMRDRLAVTDTQYF
>TRBV18|-|TRBJ1-1|-
TGTGCCAGCTCACCCAGGGGGAACACTGAAGCTTTCTTT
CASSPRGNTEAFF
>TRBV14|-|TRBJ2-3|-
TGTGCCAGCAGCCAACTAGGCGATACGCAGTATTTT
CASSQLGDTQYF